This TCR beta chain emerged from a study of blood T cell repertoires in COVID-19. Across the study: Specimens from acute and convalescent COVID-19 originated in the United States, Italy and Spain.

The V and J ends lost 5 bases and 2 bases, in that order; junction bases with no gene match: 5. From germline, CDR1 is MNHEY and CDR2 SVGAGI. This CDR3 region has 15 residues. Authors' data handling: Amplification of reference gene primers provided the estimated nucleated cell counts. Here immunoSEQ multiplex PCR was the method, and the copy in TCRdb shows in-frame clones only, minus some. The V and J calls and the clone size are those of that table, but D and trimming were determined from the DNA. The data contain over 300,000 clones, around 87% of them seen just once; the ten biggest clones take up 0.97%. Each participant's cohort was designated according to participant-reported clinical history.

The sequence came from a young woman with acute COVID-19. Specimen: PBMCs or T cells enriched from blood (not recorded which). This chain uses TRBV6-5 with TRBJ2-7; 11 bases are shared with TRBD2. The CDR3 loop is CASSNRLAGTYEQYF. CDR3 coding DNA: TGTGCCAGCAGTAATCGACTAGCGGGAACCTACGAGCAGTACTTC.